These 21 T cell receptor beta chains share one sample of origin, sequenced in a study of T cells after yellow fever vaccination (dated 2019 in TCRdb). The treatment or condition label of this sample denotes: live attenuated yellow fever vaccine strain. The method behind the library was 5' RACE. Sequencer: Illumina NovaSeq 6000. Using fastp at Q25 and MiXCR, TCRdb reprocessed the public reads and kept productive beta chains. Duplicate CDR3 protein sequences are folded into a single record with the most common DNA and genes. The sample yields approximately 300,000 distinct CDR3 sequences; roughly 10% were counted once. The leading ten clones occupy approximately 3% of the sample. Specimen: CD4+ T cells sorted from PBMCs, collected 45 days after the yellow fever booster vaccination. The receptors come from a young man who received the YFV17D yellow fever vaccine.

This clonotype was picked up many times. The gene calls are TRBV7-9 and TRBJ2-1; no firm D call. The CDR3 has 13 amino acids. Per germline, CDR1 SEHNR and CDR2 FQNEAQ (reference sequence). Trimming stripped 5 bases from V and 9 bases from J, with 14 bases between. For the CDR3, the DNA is TGTGCCAGCAGCCCCGGCGGTGAAGGTGAGCAGTTCTTC. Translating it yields CASSPGGEGEQFF.

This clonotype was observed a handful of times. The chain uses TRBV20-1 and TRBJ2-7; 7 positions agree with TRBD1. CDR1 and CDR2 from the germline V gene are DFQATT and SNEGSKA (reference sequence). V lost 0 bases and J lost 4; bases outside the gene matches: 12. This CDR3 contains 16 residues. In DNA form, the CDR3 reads TGCAGTGCTAGAGATGAGGGGGCCCCCAGCGGATACGAGCAGTACTTC. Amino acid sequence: CSARDEGAPSGYEQYF.

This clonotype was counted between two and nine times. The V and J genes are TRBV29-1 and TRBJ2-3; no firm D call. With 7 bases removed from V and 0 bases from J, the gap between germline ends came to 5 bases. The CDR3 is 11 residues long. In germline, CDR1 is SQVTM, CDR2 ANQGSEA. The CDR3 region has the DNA TGCAGCGGAGGAAGCACAGATACGCAGTATTTT. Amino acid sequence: CSGGSTDTQYF.

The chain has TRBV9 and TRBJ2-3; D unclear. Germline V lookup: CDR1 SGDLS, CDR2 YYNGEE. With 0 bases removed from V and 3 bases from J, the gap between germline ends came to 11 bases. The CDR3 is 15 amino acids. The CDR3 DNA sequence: TGTGCCAGCAGCGTAGGATATCTAGTTACAGATACGCAGTATTTT. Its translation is CASSVGYLVTDTQYF.

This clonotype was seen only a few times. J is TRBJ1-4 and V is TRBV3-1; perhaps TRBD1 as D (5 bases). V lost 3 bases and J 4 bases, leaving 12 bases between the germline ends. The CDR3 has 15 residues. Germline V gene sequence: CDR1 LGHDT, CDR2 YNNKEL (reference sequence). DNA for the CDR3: TGTGCCAGCAGCCAGACGACAGTCAATAATGAAAAACTGTTTTTT. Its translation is CASSQTTVNNEKLFF.

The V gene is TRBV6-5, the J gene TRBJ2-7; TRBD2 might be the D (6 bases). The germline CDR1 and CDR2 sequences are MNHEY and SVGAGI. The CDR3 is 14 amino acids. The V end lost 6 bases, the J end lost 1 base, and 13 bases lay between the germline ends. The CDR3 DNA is TGTGCCAGCAGGGTTGCGGGACCTTCCTACGAGCAGTACTTC. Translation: CASRVAGPSYEQYF.

CDR3 in amino acids: CASSVGSGTDTQYF. In DNA, the CDR3 is TGCGCCAGCAGTGTCGGGAGTGGCACAGATACGCAGTATTTT. The chain joins TRBV10-1 to TRBJ2-3; TRBD2 might be the D (6 bases). This CDR3 comprises 14 residues. The germline CDR1 and CDR2 sequences are WNHNN and SYGVQD (reference sequence). V dropped 4 bases and J dropped 1 base, with 9 bases sitting between them.

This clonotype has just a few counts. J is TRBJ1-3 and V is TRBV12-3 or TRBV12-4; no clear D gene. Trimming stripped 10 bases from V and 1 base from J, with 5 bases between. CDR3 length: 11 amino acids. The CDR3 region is CATGSGNTIYF. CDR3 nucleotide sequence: TGTGCCACCGGTTCTGGAAACACCATATATTTT.

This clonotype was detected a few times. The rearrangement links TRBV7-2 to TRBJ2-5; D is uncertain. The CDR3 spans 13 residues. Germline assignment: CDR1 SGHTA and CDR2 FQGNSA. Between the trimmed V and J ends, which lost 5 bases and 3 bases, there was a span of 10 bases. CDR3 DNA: TGTGCCAGCAGCCCCGGACGGGAAGAGACCCAGTACTTC. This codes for CASSPGREETQYF.

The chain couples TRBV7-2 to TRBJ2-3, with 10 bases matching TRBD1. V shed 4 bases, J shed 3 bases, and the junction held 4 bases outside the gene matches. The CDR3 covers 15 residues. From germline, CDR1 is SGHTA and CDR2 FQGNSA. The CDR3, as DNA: TGTGCCAGCAGCTCCACGGGACAGGGGACAGATACGCAGTATTTT. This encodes CASSSTGQGTDTQYF.

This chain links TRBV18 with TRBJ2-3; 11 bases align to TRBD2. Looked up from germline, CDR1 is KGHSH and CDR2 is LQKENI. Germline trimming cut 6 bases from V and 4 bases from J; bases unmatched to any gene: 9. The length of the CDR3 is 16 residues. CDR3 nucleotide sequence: TGTGCCAGCTCGCAACTAGCGGGGGCGCTTGCAGATACGCAGTATTTT. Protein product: CASSQLAGALADTQYF.

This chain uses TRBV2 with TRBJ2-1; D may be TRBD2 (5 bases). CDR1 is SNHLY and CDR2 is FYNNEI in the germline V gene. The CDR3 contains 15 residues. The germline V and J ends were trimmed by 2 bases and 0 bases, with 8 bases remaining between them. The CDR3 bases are TGTGCCAGCAGTGAATCGGGGAGCTCCTACAATGAGCAGTTCTTC. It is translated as CASSESGSSYNEQFF.

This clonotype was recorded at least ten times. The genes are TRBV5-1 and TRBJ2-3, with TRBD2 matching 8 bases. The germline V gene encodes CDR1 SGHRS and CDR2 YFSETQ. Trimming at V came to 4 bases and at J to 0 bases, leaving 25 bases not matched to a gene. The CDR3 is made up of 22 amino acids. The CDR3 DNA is TGCGCCAGCAGCCTGACCCCGTCCTATACGGGGGGGGGGCCTCTCAGCACAGATACGCAGTATTTT. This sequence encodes CASSLTPSYTGGGPLSTDTQYF.

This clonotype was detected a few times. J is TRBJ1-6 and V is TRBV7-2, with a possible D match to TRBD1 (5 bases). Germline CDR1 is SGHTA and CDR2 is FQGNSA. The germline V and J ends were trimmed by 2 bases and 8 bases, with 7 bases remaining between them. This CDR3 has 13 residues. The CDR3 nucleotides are TGTGCCAGCAGCTTATTCAGGGATTCACCCCTCCACTTT. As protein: CASSLFRDSPLHF.

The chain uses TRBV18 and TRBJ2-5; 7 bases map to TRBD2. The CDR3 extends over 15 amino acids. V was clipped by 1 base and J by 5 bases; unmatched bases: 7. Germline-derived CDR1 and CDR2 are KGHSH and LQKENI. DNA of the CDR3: TGTGCCAGCTCACCACGCACGACTAGCAGGGAGACCCAGTACTTC. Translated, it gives CASSPRTTSRETQYF.

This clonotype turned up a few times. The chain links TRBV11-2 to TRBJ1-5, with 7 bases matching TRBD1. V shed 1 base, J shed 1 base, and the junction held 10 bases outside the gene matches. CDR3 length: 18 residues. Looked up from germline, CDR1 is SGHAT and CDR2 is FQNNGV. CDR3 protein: CASSLGGDSRVSNQPQHF. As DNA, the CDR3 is TGTGCCAGCAGCTTAGGGGGGGACAGTCGAGTGAGCAATCAGCCCCAGCATTTT.

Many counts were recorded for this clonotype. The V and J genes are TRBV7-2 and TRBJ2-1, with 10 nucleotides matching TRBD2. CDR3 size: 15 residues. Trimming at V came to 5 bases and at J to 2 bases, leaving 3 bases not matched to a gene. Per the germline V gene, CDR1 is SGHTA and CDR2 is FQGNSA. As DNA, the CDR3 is TGTGCCAGCAGCCAGCTAGCGGGGGCCTACAATGAGCAGTTCTTC. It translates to CASSQLAGAYNEQFF.

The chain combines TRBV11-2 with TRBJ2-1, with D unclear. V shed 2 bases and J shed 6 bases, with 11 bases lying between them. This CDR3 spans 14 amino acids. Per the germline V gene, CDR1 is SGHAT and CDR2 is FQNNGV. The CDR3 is CASSLSRLGNEQFF. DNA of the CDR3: TGTGCCAGCAGCTTATCGCGGCTAGGCAATGAGCAGTTCTTC.

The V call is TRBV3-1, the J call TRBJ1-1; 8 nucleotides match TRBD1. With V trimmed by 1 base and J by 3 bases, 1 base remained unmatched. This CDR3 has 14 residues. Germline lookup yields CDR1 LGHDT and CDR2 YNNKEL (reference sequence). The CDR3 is CASSQGTGYTEAFF. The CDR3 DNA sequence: TGTGCCAGCAGCCAAGGGACAGGGTACACTGAAGCTTTCTTT.

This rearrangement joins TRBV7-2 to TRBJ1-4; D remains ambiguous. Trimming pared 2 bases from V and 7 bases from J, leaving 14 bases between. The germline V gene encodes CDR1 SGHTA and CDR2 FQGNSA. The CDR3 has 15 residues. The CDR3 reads CASSLNPGYGEKLFF. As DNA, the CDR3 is TGTGCCAGCAGCTTAAATCCGGGATACGGTGAAAAACTGTTTTTT.

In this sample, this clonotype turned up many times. CDR3 loop: CASSVQRGQTHEQFF. CDR3 DNA: TGTGCCAGCAGCGTACAGCGGGGTCAGACCCATGAGCAGTTCTTC. This chain joins TRBV7-8 and TRBJ2-1; 7 bases are a match to TRBD2. The CDR3 totals 15 residues. The V gene's germline CDR1 is SGHVS and CDR2 FQNEAQ. Unmatched junction bases numbered 12, after V lost 5 bases and J lost 8 bases.